The 4 T cell receptor beta chains given below trace back to one sample, sequenced in a study of blood T cell repertoires in COVID-19. Sequenced by immunoSEQ multiplex PCR; TCRdb stores in-frame clones only, minus some. Here the sample spans 200,000 to 250,000 clones, almost 90% being singletons. The sample taken for sequencing was peripheral blood. All receptors derive from a man aged 18 to 29 with active or convalescent COVID-19.

The chain carries TRBV6-1 and TRBJ1-1; D is perhaps TRBD1 (5 bases). With 1 base removed from V and 4 bases from J, the gap between germline ends came to 10 bases. The V gene's germline CDR1 is MNHNS and CDR2 SASEGT. The CDR3 is 14 amino acids. The CDR3 DNA reads TGTGCCAGCAGTGAAGGCGGGACGGGCACTGAAGCTTTCTTT. This encodes CASSEGGTGTEAFF.

The chain links TRBV4-1 to TRBJ2-3, with D maybe TRBD1 (6 bases). Germline-derived CDR1 and CDR2 are MGHRA and YSYEKL. This CDR3 has 16 residues. V lost 1 base, J lost 1 base, and 12 bases lay in between. The CDR3 nucleotides read TGCGCCAGCAGCCAAGGATGGGGGCTAGGCACAGATACGCAGTATTTT. Amino acid sequence: CASSQGWGLGTDTQYF.

CDR3 loop: CASSSRLAGGPPNTGELFF. In DNA form, the CDR3 reads TGCGCCAGCAGCTCGCGACTAGCGGGAGGGCCCCCGAACACCGGGGAGCTGTTTTTT. V usage is TRBV5-1 and J usage is TRBJ2-2, with 14 bases fitting TRBD2. Per the germline V gene, CDR1 is SGHRS and CDR2 is YFSETQ. The CDR3 consists of 19 residues. Trimming removed 3 bases from V and 0 bases from J; junction bases left unmatched: 7.

The gene calls are TRBV12-5 and TRBJ1-3, with TRBD1 as a possible D gene (6 bases). Trimming removed 1 base at V and 2 bases at J, with 9 bases between. From germline, CDR1 is LGHNT and CDR2 FRNRAP. CDR3 length equals 15 residues. CDR3: CASGLGTGTGNTIYF. The CDR3 region has the DNA TGTGCTAGTGGTTTGGGTACAGGGACTGGAAACACCATATATTTT.